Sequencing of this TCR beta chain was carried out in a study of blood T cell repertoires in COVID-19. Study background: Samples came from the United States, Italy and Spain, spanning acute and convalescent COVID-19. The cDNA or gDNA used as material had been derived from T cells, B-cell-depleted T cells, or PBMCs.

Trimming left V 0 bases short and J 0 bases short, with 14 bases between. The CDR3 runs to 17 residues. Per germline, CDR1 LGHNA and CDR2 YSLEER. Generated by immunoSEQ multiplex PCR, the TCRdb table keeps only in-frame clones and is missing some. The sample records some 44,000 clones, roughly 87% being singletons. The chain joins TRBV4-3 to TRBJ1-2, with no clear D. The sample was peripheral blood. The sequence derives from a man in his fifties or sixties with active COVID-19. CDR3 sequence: CASSQDPRGFTNYGYTF. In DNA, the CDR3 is TGCGCCAGCAGCCAAGACCCCCGCGGCTTTACTAACTATGGCTACACCTTC.